This paragraph reports one T cell receptor (beta chain). No antigen is known for it. Per the germline V gene, CDR1 is MNHEY and CDR2 is SVGEGT. This CDR3 contains 16 residues. J gave up 1 base and V 4 bases, and 9 bases lay outside the gene matches. TCRdb reprocessed the 5' RACE reads with MiXCR, giving one entry per CDR3 protein. The sample lists about 55,000 distinct CDR3 sequences; 15% were seen once. This sample is part of a study of early T cells in non-severe SARS-CoV-2 infection. Broader study findings: The study's VDJdb matching favored anti-spike CD8 responses and missed private and CD4 specificities.

This receptor was taken from an adult who was a healthcare worker with PCR-confirmed SARS-CoV-2 infection or an uninfected control (not recorded which). The sample was whole blood, taken at baseline. The rearrangement uses TRBV6-2 or TRBV6-3 and TRBJ2-7; 8 bases line up with TRBD2. The CDR3 loop reads CASSFVAGGRSYEQYF. CDR3 nucleotides: TGTGCCAGCAGTTTCGTCGCGGGAGGTAGGTCCTACGAGCAGTACTTC.